This note documents a single TCR beta chain sequence. The junction had 5 bases not matched to a gene; V was cut back by 3 bases and J by 2 bases. Germline CDR1 reads SGDLS; CDR2 reads YYNGEE. CDR3 length: 15 residues. Sequenced by immunoSEQ multiplex PCR; TCRdb stores in-frame clones only, minus some. Of about 320,000 clones listed, 85% are singletons. The source of the sample is a study of Ad26.COV2.S vaccination and SARS-CoV-2 variants. Documented treatment: roughly 18 received Ad26.COV2.S at low or high dose, single or two shots; roughly 5 received placebo; per-sample allocation not given. On day 63 after the first injection, vaccine and placebo recipients gave samples.

Sequenced material: peripheral blood, taken in a trial of Ad26.COV2.S vaccine versus placebo. The chain recombines TRBV9 with TRBJ2-1; 7 bases line up with TRBD2. The TCR sequence derives from a person aged 18-60 years who received the Ad26.COV2.S COVID-19 vaccine or a placebo. CDR3 in amino acids: CASSAGLSAYNEQFF. The DNA for the CDR3 is TGTGCCAGCAGCGCGGGACTAAGTGCCTACAATGAGCAGTTCTTC.